Each of the 9 T cell receptor beta chains below was sequenced from the same sample in a study of CD8 T cells in ankylosing spondylitis. TCRdb analysed the 5' RACE reads with MiXCR anew, one entry per CDR3 protein. Among 35,000 to 45,000 distinct CDR3 sequences listed, about 10% were seen once. Sequences were obtained from blood, either unsorted or a sorted T cell fraction (not recorded which). Receptors were obtained from a male donor with ankylosing spondylitis or in good health (not recorded which).

The chain links TRBV14 to TRBJ2-3; unclear D gene. Germline V gene lookup returns CDR1 SGHDN and CDR2 FVKESK. This CDR3 region has 14 residues. The V and J ends lost 0 bases and 6 bases respectively, with 10 bases between them. DNA for the CDR3: TGTGCCAGCAGCCAAGAGGTTTTTGCGGATACGCAGTATTTT. This codes for CASSQEVFADTQYF.

Ten or more counts support this clonotype. One end of the junction fails to match germline, which may point to a read error. This chain joins TRBV9 and TRBJ1-4; maybe TRBD1 (6 bases). The CDR3 contains 15 residues. Per the germline V gene, CDR1 is SGDLS and CDR2 is YYNGEE. The DNA of the CDR3 is TGTGCCAGCAGCGTATCCCGGGGGCCGGGCGAAAAACCGTTTTTT. Its protein product is CASSVSRGPGEKPFF.

This clonotype was observed at least ten times. V is TRBV12-3 or TRBV12-4 and J is TRBJ2-1, with D perhaps matching TRBD1 (6 bases). The V gene lost 1 base and the J gene lost 8 bases, with 12 bases spanning the gap. The CDR3 runs to 14 residues. CDR3 residues: CASSLVTGFDEQFF. The CDR3 region has the DNA TGTGCCAGCAGTTTAGTTACAGGGTTTGATGAGCAGTTCTTC.

This clonotype was seen repeatedly, ten times or more. The V and J genes are TRBV3-1 and TRBJ1-1, with no clear D. The V and J ends lost 0 bases and 2 bases respectively, with 7 bases between them. In germline, CDR1 is LGHDT, CDR2 YNNKEL (reference sequence). This CDR3 contains 14 residues. The chain's CDR3 is CASSQDWVNTEAFF. CDR3 coding DNA: TGTGCCAGCAGCCAAGATTGGGTTAACACTGAAGCTTTCTTT.

This clonotype was detected ten times or more. This rearrangement joins TRBV25-1 to TRBJ2-5; 14 nucleotides agree with TRBD2. Germline CDR1 MGHDK, CDR2 SYGVNS. The CDR3 covers 19 residues. The trim removed 2 bases at V and 4 bases at J, leaving 12 bases unmatched. The CDR3 DNA reads as TGTGCCAGCAGTGAACCAACGGGACTAGCGGGGGAAGGTCTAGAGACCCAGTACTTC. Protein product: CASSEPTGLAGEGLETQYF.

V and J are TRBV18 and TRBJ1-1; no definite D call. The CDR3 runs 13 residues. The germline gives CDR1 KGHSH, CDR2 LQKENI. V lost 8 bases and J 2 bases, leaving 12 bases between the germline ends. The CDR3, as DNA: TGTGCCAGCCAACCTGAGGGAAACACTGAAGCTTTCTTT. Amino acid sequence: CASQPEGNTEAFF.

There are many counts of this clonotype. The CDR3: CASSLAQGSSYNEQFF. CDR3 bases: TGTGCCAGCAGCTTAGCTCAGGGGAGCTCCTACAATGAGCAGTTCTTC. This chain links TRBV7-2 with TRBJ2-1; D possibly corresponds to TRBD1 (6 bases). There are 16 residues in the CDR3. Germline V gives CDR1 SGHTA, CDR2 FQGNSA. Trimming removed 0 bases at V and 0 bases at J, with 9 bases between.

In this sample, this clonotype turned up many times. The J gene is TRBJ2-2, the V gene TRBV10-2, with TRBD2 matching over 10 bases. V dropped 7 bases and J dropped 5; count of bases not matched to a gene: 4. The CDR3 has 14 amino acids. In germline, CDR1 is WSHSY, CDR2 SAAADI. CDR3 amino acids: CASKAGGPTGELFF. The CDR3 DNA sequence: TGCGCCAGCAAAGCGGGGGGGCCAACCGGGGAGCTGTTTTTT.

This clonotype was found many times. The chain joins TRBV12-3 or TRBV12-4 to TRBJ1-3; D unresolved. The CDR3 sequence is 13 residues long. Trimming pared 4 bases from V and 2 bases from J, leaving 6 bases between. The CDR3 sequence: CASSWQAGNTIYF. The CDR3 DNA reads as TGTGCCAGCAGTTGGCAAGCTGGAAACACCATATATTTT.